This TCR beta chain was identified in a study of blood T cell repertoires in COVID-19. Study as a whole: Spain, Italy and the United States supplied samples that represented acute and convalescent COVID-19.

Original analysis: Nucleated cell number was recorded as an estimate derived from reference gene primer amplification. Data came from immunoSEQ multiplex PCR; TCRdb stores just in-frame clones and leaves some out. Clone size and the V and J calls come from that table; the DNA yielded D and trimming. The sample includes roughly 250,000 clones, approximately 86% seen only once; the top ten take around 7.8%. Germline V gene lookup returns CDR1 ENHRY and CDR2 SYGVKD. The CDR3 is 14 residues long. V trimming: 3 bases; J trimming: 7 bases; junction bases outside the gene matches: 7. Sequenced: peripheral blood. J is TRBJ1-2 and V is TRBV10-3; 8 bases fit TRBD1. This TCR came from a man in his sixties who had recovered from COVID-19. Written as DNA, the CDR3 is TGTGCCATCAGTGAACTAGGACAGGGAATTGGCTACACCTTC. Translated, it gives CAISELGQGIGYTF.